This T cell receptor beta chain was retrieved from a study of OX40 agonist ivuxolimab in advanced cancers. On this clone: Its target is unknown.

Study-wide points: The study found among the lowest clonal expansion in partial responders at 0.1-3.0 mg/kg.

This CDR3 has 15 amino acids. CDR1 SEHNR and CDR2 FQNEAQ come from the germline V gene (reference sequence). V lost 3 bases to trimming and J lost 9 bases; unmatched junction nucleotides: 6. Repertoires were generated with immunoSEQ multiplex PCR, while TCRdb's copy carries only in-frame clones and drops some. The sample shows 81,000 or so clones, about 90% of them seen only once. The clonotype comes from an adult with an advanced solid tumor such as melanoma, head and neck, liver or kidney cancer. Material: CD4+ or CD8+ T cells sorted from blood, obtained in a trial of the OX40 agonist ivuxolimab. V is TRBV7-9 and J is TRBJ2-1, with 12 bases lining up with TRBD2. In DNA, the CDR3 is TGTGCCAGCAGCTTTCTAGCGGGGGGGCACAGTGAGCAGTTCTTC. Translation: CASSFLAGGHSEQFF.